This TCR beta chain is from a study of technical replicates of blood from a few donors. The CDR3 is 15 residues long. Per germline, CDR1 SGHRS and CDR2 YFSETQ. The V end lost 4 bases, the J end lost 7 bases, and 20 bases lay between the germline ends. TCRdb's copy holds only in-frame clones and misses some; the assay was immunoSEQ multiplex PCR. The repertoire has 95,000 to 100,000 clones, 96% of them found once; the top ten carry approximately 0.2%. The sequenced sample consisted of T cells isolated from PBMCs. The chain recombines TRBV5-1 with TRBJ1-2; D is perhaps TRBD1 (5 bases). This receptor was identified in a human donor in good health. CDR3 region: CASSGEMGGTPGYTF. In DNA form, the CDR3 reads TGCGCCAGCAGCGGGGAGATGGGCGGGACGCCTGGCTACACCTTC.